The 26 T cell receptor beta chains below were found in one sample sequenced in a study of T cell responses to AZD1222 COVID-19 vaccine. This table comes from immunoSEQ multiplex PCR, and its TCRdb copy is limited to in-frame clones, with some not included. This sample has around 130,000 clones, with 75% to 90% found just once. Sequenced here: peripheral blood, sampled on day 0 of AZD1222 vaccination. The receptor source for this set is an adult in good health.

This chain connects TRBV7-9 to TRBJ1-1; D possibly corresponds to TRBD1 (5 bases). CDR1 and CDR2 from the germline V gene are SEHNR and FQNEAQ (reference sequence). The germline V and J ends were trimmed by 5 bases and 3 bases, with 16 bases remaining between them. The CDR3 runs 15 residues. CDR3 in DNA: TGTGCCAGCAGCCCAGAGACAGCATTTTACACTGAAGCTTTCTTT. Translation gives CASSPETAFYTEAFF.

The chain carries TRBV3-1 (or the pseudogene TRBV3-2) and TRBJ2-5; 7 nucleotides match TRBD1. The CDR3 is made up of 17 amino acids. The V gene's germline CDR1 is LGHDT and CDR2 YNNKEL (reference sequence). V trimming: 2 bases; J trimming: 1 base; junction bases outside the gene matches: 10. CDR3 coding DNA: TGTGCCAGCAGCCAAAGGGGTGGGACAGTAAGCCAAGAGACCCAGTACTTC. Translation gives CASSQRGGTVSQETQYF.

The rearrangement joins TRBV11-2 to TRBJ2-7, with TRBD1 identical over 7 bases. The J segment lost 7 bases and the V segment lost 5 bases, leaving 8 bases of the junction unmatched. The CDR3 is made up of 13 amino acids. Germline assignment: CDR1 SGHAT and CDR2 FQNNGV. CDR3: CASSAYTGVEQYF. Written as DNA, the CDR3 is TGTGCCAGCAGCGCATACACAGGGGTAGAGCAGTACTTC.

The rearrangement uses TRBV15 and TRBJ2-7; D gene unclear. The CDR3 is 13 residues long. Per germline, CDR1 LNHNV and CDR2 YYDKDF (reference sequence). V lost 1 base to trimming and J lost 5 bases, with 9 bases between them. The CDR3 reads CATSRAPYDEQYF. The CDR3 region has the DNA TGTGCCACCAGCAGAGCACCATACGACGAGCAGTACTTC.

The chain has TRBV20-1 and TRBJ2-3; 11 nucleotides agree with TRBD1. Germline V gives CDR1 DFQATT, CDR2 SNEGSKA (reference sequence). This CDR3 is 13 amino acids long. The V gene end was trimmed by 3 bases and the J gene end by 10 bases; junction bases not matched to a gene: 6. CDR3 in amino acids: CSASLGQGVAQYF. CDR3 in DNA: TGCAGTGCTAGTTTGGGACAGGGGGTAGCGCAGTATTTT.

In DNA, the CDR3 is TGTGCCAGTAGTATAGATCTGGGGCCGGGACAGCCCAACAATCAGCCCCAGCATTTT. The encoded protein is CASSIDLGPGQPNNQPQHF. The V gene is TRBV19, the J gene TRBJ1-5; 7 bases are shared with TRBD1. Losses at the gene ends were 0 bases for V and 3 bases for J; bases not matched to a gene: 14. Germline CDR1 LNHDA, CDR2 SQIVND (reference sequence). The CDR3 has 19 residues.

The CDR3 sequence is CARSLAQGASNQPQHF. The DNA of the CDR3 is TGTGCCAGAAGCTTGGCGCAGGGGGCAAGCAATCAGCCCCAGCATTTT. V gene TRBV5-3 combines with J gene TRBJ1-5; 8 bases map to TRBD1. TRBV5-3 is an open reading frame whose function is uncertain. Trimming cost V 0 bases and J 1 base; bases outside gene matches: 3. The CDR3 contains 16 residues.

This rearrangement joins TRBV19 to TRBJ2-7; no clear D gene. The CDR3 runs to 14 residues. Trimming shortened V by 5 bases and J by 2 bases, and 13 bases separated the two germline ends. In germline, CDR1 is LNHDA, CDR2 SQIVND (reference sequence). CDR3 amino acids: CASSLPGPPYEQYF. In DNA form, the CDR3 reads TGTGCCAGTAGTTTGCCGGGTCCACCCTACGAGCAGTACTTC.

This rearrangement joins TRBV4-1 to TRBJ1-2, with 7 bases matching TRBD1. The CDR3 loop spans 14 amino acids. Trimming cost V 4 bases and J 0 bases; bases outside gene matches: 2. CDR1 is MGHRA and CDR2 is YSYEKL in the germline V gene. Here the CDR3 reads CASSLTGANYGYTF. CDR3 nucleotides: TGCGCCAGCAGCCTCACAGGGGCTAACTATGGCTACACCTTC.

The chain combines TRBV7-9 with TRBJ2-1; TRBD2 matches 8 bases. Looked up from germline, CDR1 is SEHNR and CDR2 is FQNEAQ (reference sequence). The CDR3 has 15 residues. Unmatched junction bases numbered 7, after V lost 2 bases and J lost 7 bases. CDR3 protein: CASSLLSGSGNEQFF. The CDR3 DNA reads TGTGCCAGCAGCTTACTGAGCGGGAGTGGAAATGAGCAGTTCTTC.

The chain has TRBV14 and TRBJ1-3, with 11 bases matching TRBD1. This CDR3 contains 14 residues. J lost 5 bases, V lost 6 bases, and 3 bases had no gene match. Germline CDR1 and CDR2: SGHDN and FVKESK. The CDR3 loop reads CASRRTGGRNTIYF. The CDR3 DNA follows: TGTGCCAGCAGACGGACAGGGGGCAGAAACACCATATATTTT.

The rearrangement uses TRBV6-1 and TRBJ2-6; D gene uncertain. CDR1 is MNHNS and CDR2 is SASEGT in the germline V gene. Trimming removed 4 bases from V and 0 bases from J, with 10 bases in between. There are 16 residues in the CDR3. The CDR3 region is CASSVLPGSGANVLTF. For the CDR3, the DNA is TGTGCCAGCAGTGTTCTGCCGGGCTCTGGGGCCAACGTCCTGACTTTC.

The count of this clone is one. The V gene is TRBV28, the J gene TRBJ2-7; D uncertain. CDR1 and CDR2 from the germline V gene are MDHEN and SYDVKM. V gave up 6 bases and J gave up 3 bases, with 15 bases separating them. There are 14 residues in the CDR3. The CDR3 spells CASRTSFPHYEQYF. CDR3 nucleotide sequence: TGTGCCAGCAGAACCAGCTTCCCCCACTACGAGCAGTACTTC.

This clone was found once. The rearrangement uses TRBV5-4 and TRBJ2-7; no reliable D call. This CDR3 has 16 amino acids. Germline CDR1 SGHNT, CDR2 YYREEE (reference sequence). Between the trimmed V and J ends, which lost 3 bases and 5 bases, there was a span of 21 bases. The CDR3 reads CASSWWAGLPRDEQYF. The CDR3 DNA reads as TGTGCCAGCAGCTGGTGGGCCGGCCTCCCGCGAGACGAGCAGTACTTC.

V and J are TRBV30 and TRBJ1-1, with D unresolved. The ends were cut back, 3 bases at V and 0 bases at J, with 5 bases in the middle. The CDR3 loop spans 12 amino acids. Germline V lookup: CDR1 GTSNPN, CDR2 SVGIG (reference sequence). The CDR3 sequence: CAWSRLNTEAFF. The CDR3 DNA is TGTGCCTGGAGCCGACTGAACACTGAAGCTTTCTTT.

The gene calls are TRBV3-1 (or the pseudogene TRBV3-2) and TRBJ2-2; 12 bases agree with TRBD2. Per the germline V gene, CDR1 is LGHDT and CDR2 is YNNKEL (reference sequence). The V segment lost 1 base and the J segment 4 bases; nucleotides outside the gene matches: 10. The CDR3 has 19 residues. CDR3 in DNA: TGTGCCAGCAGCCAAGGACTAGCGGGAGAGTTAGCGTTCACCGGGGAGCTGTTTTTT. Amino acids: CASSQGLAGELAFTGELFF.

The chain links TRBV5-5 to TRBJ1-2, with TRBD1 matching over 11 bases. V gave up 4 bases and J gave up 8 bases; unmatched junction bases: 10. The germline V gene encodes CDR1 SGHKS and CDR2 YYEKEE (reference sequence). This CDR3 contains 15 residues. The DNA for the CDR3 is TGTGCCAGCAGCCTACCGGGACAGGGGGTAGAGGGCTACACCTTC. Protein sequence: CASSLPGQGVEGYTF.

This clone is a singleton in its sample. The chain couples TRBV11-2 to TRBJ1-6, with D perhaps matching TRBD1 (5 bases). Germline CDR1 is SGHAT and CDR2 is FQNNGV. The CDR3 totals 17 residues. Trimming took 5 bases from V and 7 from J, leaving 21 bases between them. The CDR3 sequence is CASSQGGVGRGNSPLHF. Here the CDR3 DNA reads TGTGCCAGCAGCCAGGGCGGCGTAGGGAGAGGGAATTCACCCCTCCACTTT.

V usage is TRBV19 and J usage is TRBJ2-7, with D possibly called TRBD1 or TRBD2 (5 bases each). CDR3 length equals 13 residues. Trimming cost V 6 bases and J 5 bases, with 14 bases left between them. Germline lookup yields CDR1 LNHDA and CDR2 SQIVND (reference sequence). The CDR3: CASSPGTRHEQYF. As DNA, the CDR3 is TGTGCCAGTAGCCCGGGGACGAGGCACGAGCAGTACTTC.

The CDR3 protein is CSASMSRGGMSTEAFF. The CDR3 bases are TGCAGTGCTAGTATGAGCAGGGGGGGAATGAGCACTGAAGCTTTCTTT. V gene TRBV20-1 combines with J gene TRBJ1-1, with 7 bases identical to TRBD1. With 3 bases clipped from V and 4 bases from J, the junction kept 14 bases outside the gene matches. The CDR3 extends over 16 amino acids. CDR1 is DFQATT, CDR2 SNEGSKA, per germline (reference sequence).

This sequence joins TRBV4-1 and TRBJ1-2; 8 nucleotides line up with TRBD1. Germline V gene sequence: CDR1 MGHRA, CDR2 YSYEKL. This CDR3 region has 14 residues. V shed 7 bases and J 7 bases; nucleotides not matched to a gene: 11. This chain's CDR3 is CASTPGGPRFGYTF. The CDR3 DNA is TGCGCCAGCACCCCAGGGGGCCCGCGGTTTGGCTACACCTTC.

The V gene is TRBV4-1, the J gene TRBJ1-1; D remains ambiguous. The CDR3 contains 14 residues. Deletions cut 0 bases from V and 1 base from J, with 6 bases between. Germline CDR1 reads MGHRA; CDR2 reads YSYEKL. The CDR3 region is CASSQDPANTEAFF. The CDR3 DNA is TGCGCCAGCAGCCAAGACCCGGCGAACACTGAAGCTTTCTTT.

This clone was seen a single time. The chain carries TRBV5-1 and TRBJ1-2; the match to TRBD1 covers 9 bases. The germline gives CDR1 SGHRS, CDR2 YFSETQ. V lost 2 bases, J lost 6 bases, and 11 bases stayed unmatched. This CDR3 has 16 residues. As DNA, the CDR3 is TGCGCCAGCAGCTTATATAGGACAGGGGAAGGGCATGGCTACACCTTC. This encodes CASSLYRTGEGHGYTF.

The chain combines TRBV27 with TRBJ2-1; TRBD2 matches 11 bases. Germline CDR1 is MNHEY and CDR2 is SMNVEV (reference sequence). After removal of 5 bases from V and 7 bases from J, the junction contained 13 bases not matched to a gene. There are 17 residues in the CDR3. CDR3 nucleotides: TGTGCCAGCAGTACGAAGTGGCTAGCGGGGGGTCTTAATGAGCAGTTCTTC. Its translation is CASSTKWLAGGLNEQFF.

The CDR3 loop reads CASSLLTGGKYF. The CDR3, as DNA: TGTGCCAGCAGTTTACTGACAGGGGGCAAGTACTTC. This chain links TRBV5-6 with TRBJ2-7; 10 positions agree with TRBD1. Germline CDR1 is SGHDT and CDR2 is YYEEEE. V gave up 5 bases and J gave up 11 bases; unmatched junction bases: 7. The CDR3 extends over 12 amino acids.

The CDR3 DNA sequence: TGTGCCAGCAGACGGATTGGGGTGGACACTGAAGCTTTCTTT. Translated: CASRRIGVDTEAFF. J is TRBJ1-1 and V is TRBV6-4; D gene ambiguous. From germline, CDR1 is MRHNA and CDR2 SNTAGT. The CDR3 is made up of 14 amino acids. Trimming took 6 bases from V and 3 from J, leaving 14 bases between them.